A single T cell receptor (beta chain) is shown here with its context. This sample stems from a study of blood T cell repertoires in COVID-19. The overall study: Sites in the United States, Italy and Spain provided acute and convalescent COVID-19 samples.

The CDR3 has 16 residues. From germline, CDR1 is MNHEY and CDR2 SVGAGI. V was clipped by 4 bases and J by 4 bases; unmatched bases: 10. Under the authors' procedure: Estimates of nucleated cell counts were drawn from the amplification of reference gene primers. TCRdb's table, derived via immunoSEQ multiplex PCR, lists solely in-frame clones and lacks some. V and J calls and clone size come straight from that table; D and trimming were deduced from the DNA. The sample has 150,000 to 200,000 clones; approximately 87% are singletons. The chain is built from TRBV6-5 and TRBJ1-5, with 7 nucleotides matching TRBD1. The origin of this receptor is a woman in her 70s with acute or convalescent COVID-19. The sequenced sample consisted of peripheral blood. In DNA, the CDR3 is TGTGCCAGCAGTTTCCGGGACAGAGGAGATAATCAGCCCCAGCATTTT. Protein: CASSFRDRGDNQPQHF.